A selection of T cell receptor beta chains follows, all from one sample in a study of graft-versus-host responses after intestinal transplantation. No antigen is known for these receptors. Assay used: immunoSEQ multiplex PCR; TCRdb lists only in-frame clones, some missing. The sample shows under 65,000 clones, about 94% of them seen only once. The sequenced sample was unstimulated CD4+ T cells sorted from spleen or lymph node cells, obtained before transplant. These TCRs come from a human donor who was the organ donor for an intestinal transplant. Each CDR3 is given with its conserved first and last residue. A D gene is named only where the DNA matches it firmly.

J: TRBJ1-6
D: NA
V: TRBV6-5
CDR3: CASRDRGGRNSPLHF

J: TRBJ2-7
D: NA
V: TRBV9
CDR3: CASSVGRGPYEQYF

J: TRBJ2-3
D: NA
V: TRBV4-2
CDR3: CASSQEGEVTDTQYF

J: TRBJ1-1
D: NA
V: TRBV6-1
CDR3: CASSENRNTEAFF

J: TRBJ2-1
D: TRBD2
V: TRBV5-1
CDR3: CASSLPSGGAHEQFF

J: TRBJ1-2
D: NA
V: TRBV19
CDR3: CASSWQSNYGYTF

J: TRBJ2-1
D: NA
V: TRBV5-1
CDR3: CASTLVGTLRNEQFF

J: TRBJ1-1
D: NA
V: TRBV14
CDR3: CASSRLRDTEAFF

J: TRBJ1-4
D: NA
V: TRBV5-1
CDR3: CASSLGHSKSEKLFF

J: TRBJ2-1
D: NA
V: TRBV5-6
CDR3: CASSLGFASSYNEQFF

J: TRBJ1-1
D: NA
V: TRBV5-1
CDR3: CASSLGAYPDTEAFF

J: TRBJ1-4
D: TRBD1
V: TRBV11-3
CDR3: CASSHDRGGDEKLFF

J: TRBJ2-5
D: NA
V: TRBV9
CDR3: CASSVPGRETQYF

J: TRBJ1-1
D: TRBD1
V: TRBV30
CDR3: CAWKQGRTEAFF

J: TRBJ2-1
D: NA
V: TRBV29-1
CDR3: CSVEDPLGSYNEQFF

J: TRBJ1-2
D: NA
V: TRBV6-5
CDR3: CARISNYGYTF

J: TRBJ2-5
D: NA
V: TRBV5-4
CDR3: CASSLAETQYF

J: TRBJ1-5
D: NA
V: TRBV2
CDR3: CASSVRDNQPQHF

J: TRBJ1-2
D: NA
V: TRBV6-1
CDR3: CASSEIYRRLGANYGYTF

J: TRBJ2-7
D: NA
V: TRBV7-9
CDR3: CASSFGWGASGYEQYF

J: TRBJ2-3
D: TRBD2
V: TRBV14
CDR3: CASSLIAGGITDTQYF

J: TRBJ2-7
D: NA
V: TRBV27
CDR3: CASSNSLAPSYEQYF

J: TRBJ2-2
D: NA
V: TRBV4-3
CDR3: CASSQDMGLLGGELFF

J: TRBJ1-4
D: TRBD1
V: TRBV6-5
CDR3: CASRQGTNEKLFF

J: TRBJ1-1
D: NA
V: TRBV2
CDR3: CASGYRVFTEAFF

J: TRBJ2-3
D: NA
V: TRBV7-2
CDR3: CASRLGVRSTDTQYF

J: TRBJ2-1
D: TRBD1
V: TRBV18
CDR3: CASSLIMGQGGNEQFF

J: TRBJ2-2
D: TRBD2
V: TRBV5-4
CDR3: CASSWTSGGAGELFF

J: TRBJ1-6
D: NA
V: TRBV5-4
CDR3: CASSLGQNSPLHF

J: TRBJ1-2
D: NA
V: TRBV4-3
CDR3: CASSQDRVSNYGYTF

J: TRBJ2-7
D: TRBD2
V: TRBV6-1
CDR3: CASSEGTSGVYEQYF

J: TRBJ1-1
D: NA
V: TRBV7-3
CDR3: CASSRGANTEAFF

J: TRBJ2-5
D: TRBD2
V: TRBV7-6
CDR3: CASSLVASGGALETQYF

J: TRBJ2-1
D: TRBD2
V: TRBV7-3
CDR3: CASSHVRGGPSEQFF

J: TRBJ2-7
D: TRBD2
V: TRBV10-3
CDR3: CAISEHPKTAGGPEQYF

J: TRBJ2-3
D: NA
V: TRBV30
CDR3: CAWRFSGRTDTQYF

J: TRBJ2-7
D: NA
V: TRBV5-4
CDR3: CASSAKPGTPDEQYF

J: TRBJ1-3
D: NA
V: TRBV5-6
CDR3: CASSLESDSGNTIYF

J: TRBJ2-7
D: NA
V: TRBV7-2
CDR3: CASSILPGLQYEQYF

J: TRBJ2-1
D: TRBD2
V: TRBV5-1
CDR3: CASSPGLYNEQFF

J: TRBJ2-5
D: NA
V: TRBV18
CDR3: CASSPSLGSEQYF

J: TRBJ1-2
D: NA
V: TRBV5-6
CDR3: CASIPQDRRNYGYTF

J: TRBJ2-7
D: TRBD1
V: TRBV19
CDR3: CASSIAGGLSYEQYF

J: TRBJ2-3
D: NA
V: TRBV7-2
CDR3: CASSLALSDTQYF

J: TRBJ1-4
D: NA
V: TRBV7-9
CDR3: CASSLRRFGDSNEKLFF

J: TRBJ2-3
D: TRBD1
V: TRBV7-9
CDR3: CASSYIPGQLHFTTDTQYF

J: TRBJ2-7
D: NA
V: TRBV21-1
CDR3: CAREGRNEWEQYF

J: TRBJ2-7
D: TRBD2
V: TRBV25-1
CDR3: CASSETGLGFLEQYF

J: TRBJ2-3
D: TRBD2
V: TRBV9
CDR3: CASSFSGGGGDTQYF

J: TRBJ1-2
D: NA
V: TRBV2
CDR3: CASSERGIYGYTF

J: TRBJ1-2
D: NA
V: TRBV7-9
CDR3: CASSLFGGSGYTF

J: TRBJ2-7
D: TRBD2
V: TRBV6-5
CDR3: CASSYSGASSYEQYF

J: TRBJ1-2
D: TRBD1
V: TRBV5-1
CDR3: CASSLATGLNYGYTF

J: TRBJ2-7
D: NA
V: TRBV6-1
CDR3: CASSEVGGRITYEQYF

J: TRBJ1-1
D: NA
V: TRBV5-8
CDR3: CASSLYTEAFF

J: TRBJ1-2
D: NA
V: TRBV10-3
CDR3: CAISDGLLQGRGYTF

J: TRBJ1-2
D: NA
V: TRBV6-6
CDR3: CASSYGGTNYGYTF

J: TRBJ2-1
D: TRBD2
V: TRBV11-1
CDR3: CASSLEVPALASGGGEQFF

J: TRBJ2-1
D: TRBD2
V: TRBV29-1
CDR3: CSTGTSGGADFF

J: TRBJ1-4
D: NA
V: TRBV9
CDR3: CASSPFAPATNEKLFF